The clone carrying this T cell receptor beta chain was detected only a few times. Its antigen is still unknown. The sample originates from a study of T cell repertoires in cytomegalovirus infection. Overall study results and limits: Identification of carriers of CMV plus the relevant HLA was performed using cumulative public TCR beta family frequency.

A single record per CDR3 protein comes from TCRdb applying MiXCR to the reads. The sample lists about 180,000 distinct CDR3 sequences; approximately 15% were seen once. The CDR3 sequence is 14 residues long. V was cut by 1 base and J by 7 bases, with 17 bases left in between. Germline V gene sequence: CDR1 DFQATT, CDR2 SNEGSKA (reference sequence). This chain uses TRBV20-1 with TRBJ2-7; weak D call: TRBD2 (6 bases). Input material: PBMCs. The source is a human donor in good health (CMV status not recorded). Some clones in this sample may be carry-over from other donors' samples. The CDR3 loop reads CSARVAGFLREQYF. DNA of the CDR3: TGCAGTGCTAGAGTGGCGGGATTCCTCCGAGAGCAGTACTTC.